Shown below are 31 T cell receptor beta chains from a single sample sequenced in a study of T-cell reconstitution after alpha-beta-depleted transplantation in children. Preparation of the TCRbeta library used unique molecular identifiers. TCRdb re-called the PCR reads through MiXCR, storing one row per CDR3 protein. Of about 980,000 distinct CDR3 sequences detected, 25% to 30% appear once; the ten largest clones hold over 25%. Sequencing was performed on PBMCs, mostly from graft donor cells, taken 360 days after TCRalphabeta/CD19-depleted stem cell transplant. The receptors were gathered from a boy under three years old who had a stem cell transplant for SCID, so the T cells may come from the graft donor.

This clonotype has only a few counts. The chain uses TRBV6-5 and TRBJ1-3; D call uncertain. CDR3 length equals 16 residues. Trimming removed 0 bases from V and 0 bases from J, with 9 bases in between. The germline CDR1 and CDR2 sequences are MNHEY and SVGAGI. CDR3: CASSYSRILSGNTIYF. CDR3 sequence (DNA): TGTGCCAGCAGTTACTCAAGGATACTCTCTGGAAACACCATATATTTT.

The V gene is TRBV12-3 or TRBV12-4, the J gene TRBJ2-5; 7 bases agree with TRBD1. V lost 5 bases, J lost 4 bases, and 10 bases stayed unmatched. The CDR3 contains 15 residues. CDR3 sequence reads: CASSPTAGGRETQYF. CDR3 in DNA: TGTGCCAGCAGTCCGACGGCAGGGGGACGAGAGACCCAGTACTTC.

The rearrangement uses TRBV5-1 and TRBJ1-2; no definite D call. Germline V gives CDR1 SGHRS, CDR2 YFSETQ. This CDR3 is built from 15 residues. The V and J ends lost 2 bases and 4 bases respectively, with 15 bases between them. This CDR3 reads CASSFNSPVLYGYTF. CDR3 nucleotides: TGCGCCAGCAGCTTTAATAGTCCAGTCCTCTATGGCTACACCTTC.

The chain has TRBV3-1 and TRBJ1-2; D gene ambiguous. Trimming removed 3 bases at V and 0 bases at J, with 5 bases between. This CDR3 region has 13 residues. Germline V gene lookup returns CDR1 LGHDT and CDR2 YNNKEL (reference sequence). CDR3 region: CASSHQPNYGYTF. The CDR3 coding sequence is TGTGCCAGCAGCCATCAGCCTAACTATGGCTACACCTTC.

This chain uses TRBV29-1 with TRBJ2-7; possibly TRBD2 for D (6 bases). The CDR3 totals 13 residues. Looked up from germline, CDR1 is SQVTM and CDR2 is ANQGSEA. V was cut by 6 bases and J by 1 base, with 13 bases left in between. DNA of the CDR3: TGCAGCGTGGGGACTCCAGATTCCTACGAGCAGTACTTC. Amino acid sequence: CSVGTPDSYEQYF.

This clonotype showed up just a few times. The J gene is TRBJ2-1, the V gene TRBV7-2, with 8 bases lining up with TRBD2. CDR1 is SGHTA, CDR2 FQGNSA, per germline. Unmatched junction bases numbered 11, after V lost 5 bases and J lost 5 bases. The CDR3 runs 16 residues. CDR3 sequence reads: CASSPGGLGTHNEQFF. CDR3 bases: TGTGCCAGCAGCCCGGGGGGACTAGGGACACACAATGAGCAGTTCTTC.

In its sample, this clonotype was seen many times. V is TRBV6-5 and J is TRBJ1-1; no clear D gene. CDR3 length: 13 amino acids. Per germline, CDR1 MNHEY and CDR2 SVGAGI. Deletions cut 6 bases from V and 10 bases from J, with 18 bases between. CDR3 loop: CASSLQLGLGAFF. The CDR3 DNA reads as TGTGCCAGCAGCTTACAATTAGGTCTTGGAGCTTTCTTT.

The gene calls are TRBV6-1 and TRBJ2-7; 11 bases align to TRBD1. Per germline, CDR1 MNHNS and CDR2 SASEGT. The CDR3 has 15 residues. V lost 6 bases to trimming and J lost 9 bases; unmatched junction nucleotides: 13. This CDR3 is CASSRGTGGIGVQYF. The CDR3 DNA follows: TGTGCCAGCAGCCGGGGGACAGGGGGAATCGGCGTGCAGTACTTC.

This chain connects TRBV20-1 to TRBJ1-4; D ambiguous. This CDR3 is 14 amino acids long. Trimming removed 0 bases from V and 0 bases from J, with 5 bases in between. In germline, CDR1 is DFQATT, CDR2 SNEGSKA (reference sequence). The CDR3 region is CSARDRATNEKLFF. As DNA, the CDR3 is TGCAGTGCTAGAGACCGTGCAACTAATGAAAAACTGTTTTTT.

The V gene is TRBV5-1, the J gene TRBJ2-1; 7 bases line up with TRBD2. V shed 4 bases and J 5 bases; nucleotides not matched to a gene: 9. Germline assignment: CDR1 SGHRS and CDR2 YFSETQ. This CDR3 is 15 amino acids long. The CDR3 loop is CASSIGLVRDNEQFF. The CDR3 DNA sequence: TGCGCCAGCAGCATAGGACTAGTTAGGGACAATGAGCAGTTCTTC.

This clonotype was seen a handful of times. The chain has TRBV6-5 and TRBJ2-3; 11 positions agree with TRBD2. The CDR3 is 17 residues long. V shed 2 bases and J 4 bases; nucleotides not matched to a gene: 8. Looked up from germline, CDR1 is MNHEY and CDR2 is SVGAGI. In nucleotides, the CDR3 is TGTGCCAGCAGTTACGGAGGGCTAGCGGGGGGATCAGATACGCAGTATTTT. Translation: CASSYGGLAGGSDTQYF.

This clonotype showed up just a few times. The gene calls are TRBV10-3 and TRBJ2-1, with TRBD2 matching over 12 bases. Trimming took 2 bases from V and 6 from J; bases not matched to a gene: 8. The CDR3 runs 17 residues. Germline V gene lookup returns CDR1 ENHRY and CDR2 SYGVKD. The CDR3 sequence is CAISEVLAGGPGNEQFF. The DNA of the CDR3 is TGTGCCATCAGTGAGGTGCTAGCGGGGGGGCCGGGCAATGAGCAGTTCTTC.

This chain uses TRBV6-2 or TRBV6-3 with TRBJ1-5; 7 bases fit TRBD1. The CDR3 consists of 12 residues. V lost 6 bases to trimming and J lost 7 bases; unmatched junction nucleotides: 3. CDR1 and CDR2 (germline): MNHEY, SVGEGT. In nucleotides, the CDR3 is TGTGCCAGCAGGCAACAGGGGCAGCCCCAGCATTTT. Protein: CASRQQGQPQHF.

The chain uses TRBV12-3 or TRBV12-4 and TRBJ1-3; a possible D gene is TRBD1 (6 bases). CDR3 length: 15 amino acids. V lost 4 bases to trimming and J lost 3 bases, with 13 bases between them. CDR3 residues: CASSSIQGLGNTIYF. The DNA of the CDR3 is TGTGCCAGCAGTTCCATACAGGGTCTTGGAAACACCATATATTTT.

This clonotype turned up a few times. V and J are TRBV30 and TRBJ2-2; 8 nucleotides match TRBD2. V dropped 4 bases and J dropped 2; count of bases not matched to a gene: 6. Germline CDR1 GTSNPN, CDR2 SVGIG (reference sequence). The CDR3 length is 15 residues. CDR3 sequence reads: CAWTFSGDNTGELFF. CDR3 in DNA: TGTGCCTGGACTTTTAGCGGGGACAACACCGGGGAGCTGTTTTTT.

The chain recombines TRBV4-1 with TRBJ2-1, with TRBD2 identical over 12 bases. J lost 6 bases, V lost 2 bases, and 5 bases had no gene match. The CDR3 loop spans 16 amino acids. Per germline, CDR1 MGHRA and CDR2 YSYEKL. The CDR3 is CASSQPRLAGVNEQFF. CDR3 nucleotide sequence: TGCGCCAGCAGCCAACCCCGACTAGCGGGGGTCAATGAGCAGTTCTTC.

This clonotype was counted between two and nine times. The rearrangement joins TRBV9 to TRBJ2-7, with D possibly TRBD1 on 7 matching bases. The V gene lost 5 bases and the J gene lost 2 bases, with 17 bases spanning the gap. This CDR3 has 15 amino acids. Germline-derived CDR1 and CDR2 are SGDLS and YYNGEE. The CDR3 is CASSVGAGGTYEQYF. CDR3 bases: TGTGCCAGCAGTGTGGGGGCAGGGGGGACCTACGAGCAGTACTTC.

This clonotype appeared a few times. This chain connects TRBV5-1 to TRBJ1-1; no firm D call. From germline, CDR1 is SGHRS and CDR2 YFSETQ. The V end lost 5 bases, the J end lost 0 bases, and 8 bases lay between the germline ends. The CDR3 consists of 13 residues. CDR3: CASRGLMNTEAFF. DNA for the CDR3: TGCGCCAGCAGGGGCCTAATGAACACTGAAGCTTTCTTT.

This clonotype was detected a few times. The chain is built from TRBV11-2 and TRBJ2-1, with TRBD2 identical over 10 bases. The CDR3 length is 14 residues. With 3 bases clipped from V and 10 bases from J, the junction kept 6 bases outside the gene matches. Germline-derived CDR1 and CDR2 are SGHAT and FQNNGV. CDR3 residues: CASSFLAGAREQFF. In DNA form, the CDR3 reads TGTGCCAGCAGCTTTCTAGCGGGGGCCCGGGAGCAGTTCTTC.

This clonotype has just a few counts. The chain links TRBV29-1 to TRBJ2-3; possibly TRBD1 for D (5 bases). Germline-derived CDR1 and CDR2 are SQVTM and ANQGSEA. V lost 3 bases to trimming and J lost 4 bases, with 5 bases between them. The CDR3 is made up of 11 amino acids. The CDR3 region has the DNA TGCAGCGTTGACAGGGCAGATACGCAGTATTTT. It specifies CSVDRADTQYF.

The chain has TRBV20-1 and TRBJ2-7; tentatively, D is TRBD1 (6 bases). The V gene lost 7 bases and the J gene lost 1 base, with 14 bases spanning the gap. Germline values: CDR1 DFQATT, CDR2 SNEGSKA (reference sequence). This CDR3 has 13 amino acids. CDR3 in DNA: TGCAGTGTCCCGGGACATTCTTCCTACGAGCAGTACTTC. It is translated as CSVPGHSSYEQYF.

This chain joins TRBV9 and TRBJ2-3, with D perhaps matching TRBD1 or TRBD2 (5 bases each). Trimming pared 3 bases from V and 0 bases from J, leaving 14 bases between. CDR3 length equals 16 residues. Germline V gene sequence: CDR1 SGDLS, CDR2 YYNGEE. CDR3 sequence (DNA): TGTGCCAGCAGCGCGGGGTGGGGGTCTAGCACAGATACGCAGTATTTT. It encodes CASSAGWGSSTDTQYF.

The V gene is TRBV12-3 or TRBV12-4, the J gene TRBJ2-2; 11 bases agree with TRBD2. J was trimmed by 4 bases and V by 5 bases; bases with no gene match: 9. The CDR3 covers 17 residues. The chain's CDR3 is CASSPETSGASTGELFF. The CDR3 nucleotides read TGTGCCAGCAGTCCCGAGACTAGCGGGGCCTCCACCGGGGAGCTGTTTTTT.

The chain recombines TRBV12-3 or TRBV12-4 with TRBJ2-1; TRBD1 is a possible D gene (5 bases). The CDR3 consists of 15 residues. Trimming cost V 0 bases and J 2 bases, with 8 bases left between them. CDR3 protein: CASSLAWGTYNEQFF. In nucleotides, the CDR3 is TGTGCCAGCAGTTTAGCGTGGGGCACCTACAATGAGCAGTTCTTC.

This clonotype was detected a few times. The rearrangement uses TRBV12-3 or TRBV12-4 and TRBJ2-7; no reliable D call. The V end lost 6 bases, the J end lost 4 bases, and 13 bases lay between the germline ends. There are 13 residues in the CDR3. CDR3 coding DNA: TGTGCCAGCAGATCAAAGGTCGAGTACGAGCAGTACTTC. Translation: CASRSKVEYEQYF.

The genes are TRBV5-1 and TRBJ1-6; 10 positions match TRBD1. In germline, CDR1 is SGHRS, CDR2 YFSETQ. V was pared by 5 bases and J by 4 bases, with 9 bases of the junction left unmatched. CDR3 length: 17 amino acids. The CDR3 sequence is CASRSTGTGVYNSPLHF. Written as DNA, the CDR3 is TGCGCCAGCAGGTCCACCGGGACAGGGGTATATAATTCACCCCTCCACTTT.

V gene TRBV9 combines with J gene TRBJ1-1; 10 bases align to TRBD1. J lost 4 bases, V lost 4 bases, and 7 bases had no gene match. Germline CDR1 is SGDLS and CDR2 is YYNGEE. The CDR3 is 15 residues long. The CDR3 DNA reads TGTGCCAGCAGCCCCGACAGGGGGCTGGGCACTGAAGCTTTCTTT. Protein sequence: CASSPDRGLGTEAFF.

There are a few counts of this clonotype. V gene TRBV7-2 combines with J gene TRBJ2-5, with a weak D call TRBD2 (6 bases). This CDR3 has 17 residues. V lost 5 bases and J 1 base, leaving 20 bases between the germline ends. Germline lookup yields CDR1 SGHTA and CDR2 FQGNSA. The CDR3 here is CASSKRSPGLLQETQYF. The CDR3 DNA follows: TGTGCCAGCAGCAAACGTTCCCCGGGACTCCTCCAAGAGACCCAGTACTTC. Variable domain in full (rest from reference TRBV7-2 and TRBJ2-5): GAGVSQSPSNKVTEKGKDVELRCDPISGHTALYWYRQSLGQGLEFLIYFQGNSAPDKSGLPSDRFSAERTGGSVSTLTIQRTQQEDSAVYLCASSKRSPGLLQETQYFGPGTRLLVL.

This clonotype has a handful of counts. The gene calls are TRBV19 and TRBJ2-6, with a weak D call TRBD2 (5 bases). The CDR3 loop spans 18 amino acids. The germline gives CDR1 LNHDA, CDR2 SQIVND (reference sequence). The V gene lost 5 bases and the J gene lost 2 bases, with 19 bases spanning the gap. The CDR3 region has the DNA TGTGCCAGTAGTCTTGCACGGGGAACTGGAGCTGGGGCCAACGTCCTGACTTTC. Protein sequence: CASSLARGTGAGANVLTF.

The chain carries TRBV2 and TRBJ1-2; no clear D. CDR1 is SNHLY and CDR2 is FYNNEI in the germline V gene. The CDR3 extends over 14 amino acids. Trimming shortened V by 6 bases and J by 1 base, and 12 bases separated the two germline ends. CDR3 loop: CASSVETLNYGYTF. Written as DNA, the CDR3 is TGTGCCAGCAGCGTCGAGACACTTAACTATGGCTACACCTTC.

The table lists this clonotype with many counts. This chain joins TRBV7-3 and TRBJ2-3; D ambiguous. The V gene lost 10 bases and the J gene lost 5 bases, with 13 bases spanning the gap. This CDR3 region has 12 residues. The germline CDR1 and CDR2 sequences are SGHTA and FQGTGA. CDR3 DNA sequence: TGTGCCACCTCACCAGGTGGAGATACGCAGTATTTT. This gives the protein CATSPGGDTQYF.